The clone carrying this TCR beta chain was seen only once. Sample-barcoded 5' priming and a J-beta primer mix drove a second PCR of about 7 to 12 cycles. TCRdb used MiXCR to reprocess the 5' RACE reads, holding one entry per CDR3 protein. Among just over 1 million distinct CDR3 sequences listed, 35% to 50% were seen once. The sample comes from a study of blood T cells in healthy people across ages. Trimming at V came to 5 bases and at J to 1 base, leaving 11 bases not matched to a gene. The CDR3 is 16 residues long. The germline gives CDR1 DFQATT, CDR2 SNEGSKA (reference sequence). This receptor was obtained from a woman aged 55-75 years in good health. This chain joins TRBV20-1 and TRBJ2-1; 7 nucleotides agree with TRBD2. The material sequenced was blood. CDR3 region: CSAHLTGGGSYNEQFF. In DNA, the CDR3 is TGCAGTGCTCACCTAACGGGGGGAGGGTCCTACAATGAGCAGTTCTTC.